This is a list of T cell receptor beta chains from one sample in a study of identical twins. From the 5' RACE reads, TCRdb called clonotypes with MiXCR, one entry per CDR3 protein. Of approximately 670,000 distinct CDR3 sequences in the sample, 5.5% to 6.5% were seen once. Sequencing was carried out using naive T cells sorted from blood. All receptors derive from a man younger than 30 in good health. The CDR3 runs from the conserved cysteine through the conserved F or W. D genes are given only for firm matches. Rows give clone size only sometimes, using once, few, many, or a class for an expanded clone.

size	J	V	D	CDR3	DNA
NA	TRBJ1-1	TRBV12-3/TRBV12-4	NA	CASTSRGANTEAFF	TGTGCCAGCACCAGCAGGGGCGCGAACACTGAAGCTTTCTTT
NA	TRBJ2-7	TRBV28	NA	CASAKRDEQYF	TGTGCCAGTGCCAAGCGGGACGAGCAGTACTTC
many	TRBJ1-2	TRBV6-5	TRBD1	CASSYSPGTVYGYTF	TGTGCCAGCAGTTACTCACCCGGGACAGTTTATGGCTACACCTTC
many	TRBJ2-4	TRBV5-1	NA	CASSPQTVAKNIQYF	TGCGCCAGCAGCCCTCAGACAGTAGCCAAAAACATTCAGTACTTC
many	TRBJ1-1	TRBV16	NA	CASALGGRTEAFF	TGTGCCAGCGCCCTGGGGGGAAGGACTGAAGCTTTCTTT
many	TRBJ1-1	TRBV9	NA	CASSVGVWPTEAFF	TGTGCCAGCAGCGTCGGGGTCTGGCCTACTGAAGCTTTCTTT
few	TRBJ1-6	TRBV7-9	NA	CASTDGGRWSSPLHF	TGTGCCAGCACGGATGGGGGAAGGTGGAGTTCACCCCTCCACTTT
few	TRBJ1-1	TRBV29-1	NA	CSVEGHADEAFF	TGCAGCGTTGAGGGACATGCGGATGAAGCTTTCTTT
NA	TRBJ2-2	TRBV20-1	NA	CSARPPLLGGTGELFF	TGCAGTGCCAGACCTCCGCTCCTTGGGGGCACCGGGGAGCTGTTTTTT
NA	TRBJ2-7	TRBV5-1	TRBD2	CASSLAYGGAYEQYF	TGCGCCAGCAGCTTGGCATACGGGGGGGCCTACGAGCAGTACTTC
many	TRBJ1-2	TRBV25-1	NA	CASSEPNTGTHYGYTF	TGTGCCAGCAGTGAGCCCAACACCGGGACCCACTATGGCTACACCTTC
many	TRBJ1-6	TRBV12-3/TRBV12-4	TRBD1	CATLRTGRNSPLHF	TGTGCCACCTTAAGGACAGGGAGGAATTCACCCCTCCACTTT
few	TRBJ2-1	TRBV19	NA	CASSIGDPLYNEQFF	TGTGCCAGTAGTATAGGGGACCCCCTATACAATGAGCAGTTCTTC
few	TRBJ1-4	TRBV5-1	NA	CASSLGTGSSTEKLFF	TGCGCCAGCAGCTTGGGTACGGGGTCGTCCACCGAAAAACTGTTTTTT
NA	TRBJ2-2	TRBV18	NA	CASSPFGPQNTGELFF	TGTGCCAGCTCACCTTTCGGACCACAGAACACCGGGGAGCTGTTTTTT
few	TRBJ1-6	TRBV5-6	NA	CASSFDRWGSPLHF	TGTGCCAGCAGCTTCGACAGGTGGGGTTCACCCCTCCACTTT
NA	TRBJ2-5	TRBV25-1	NA	CASSDPGSVTQYF	TGTGCCAGCAGTGATCCAGGTTCGGTGACCCAGTACTTC
many	TRBJ1-2	TRBV3-1	NA	CASSHGTDGYTF	TGTGCCAGCAGCCACGGGACGGATGGCTACACCTTC